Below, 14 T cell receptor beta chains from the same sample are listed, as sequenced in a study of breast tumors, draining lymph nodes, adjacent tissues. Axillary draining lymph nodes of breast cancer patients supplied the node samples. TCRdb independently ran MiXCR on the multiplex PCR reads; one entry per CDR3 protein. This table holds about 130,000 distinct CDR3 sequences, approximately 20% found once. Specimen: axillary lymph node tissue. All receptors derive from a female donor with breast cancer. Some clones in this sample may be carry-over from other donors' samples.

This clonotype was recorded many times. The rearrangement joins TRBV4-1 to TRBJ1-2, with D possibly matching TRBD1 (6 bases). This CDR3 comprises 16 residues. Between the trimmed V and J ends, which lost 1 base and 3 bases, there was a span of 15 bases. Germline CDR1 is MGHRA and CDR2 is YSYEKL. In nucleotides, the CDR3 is TGCGCCAGCAGCCAAGCGGGGGGGGGGGCTCACTATGGCTACACCTTC. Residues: CASSQAGGGAHYGYTF.

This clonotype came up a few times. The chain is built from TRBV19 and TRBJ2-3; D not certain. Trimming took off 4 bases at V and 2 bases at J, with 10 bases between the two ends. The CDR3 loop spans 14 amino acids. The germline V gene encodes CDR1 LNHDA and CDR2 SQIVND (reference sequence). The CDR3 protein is CASSTGPPTDTQYF. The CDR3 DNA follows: TGTGCCAGTAGTACCGGGCCCCCCACAGATACGCAGTATTTT.

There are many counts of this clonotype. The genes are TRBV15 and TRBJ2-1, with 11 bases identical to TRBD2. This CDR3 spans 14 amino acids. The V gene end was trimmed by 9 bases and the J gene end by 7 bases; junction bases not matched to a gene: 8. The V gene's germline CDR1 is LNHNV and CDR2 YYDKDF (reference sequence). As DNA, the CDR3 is TGTGCCACAATAGCGGGGGGGCCCTTTAATGAGCAGTTCTTC. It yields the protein CATIAGGPFNEQFF.

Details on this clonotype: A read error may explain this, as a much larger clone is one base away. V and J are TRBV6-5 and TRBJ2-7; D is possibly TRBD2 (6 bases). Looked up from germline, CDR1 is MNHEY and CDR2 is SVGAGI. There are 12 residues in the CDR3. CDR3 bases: TGTGCCGGCAGTTACTCGACGGGGGAGATGAACTTC. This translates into CAGSYSTGEMNF.

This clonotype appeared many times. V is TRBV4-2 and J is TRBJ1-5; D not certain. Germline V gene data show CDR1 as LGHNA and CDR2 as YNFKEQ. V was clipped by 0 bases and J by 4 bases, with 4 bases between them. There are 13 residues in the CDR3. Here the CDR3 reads CASSQEENQPQHF. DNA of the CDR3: TGTGCCAGCAGCCAAGAGGAGAATCAGCCCCAGCATTTT.

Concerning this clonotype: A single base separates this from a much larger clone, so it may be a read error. CDR3 nucleotide sequence: TGTGCCAGCAGCCTTGGGGGTCCTAGCGGGAGGGCTCCGCATGAGCAGTTCTTC. As protein: CASSLGGPSGRAPHEQFF. The rearrangement uses TRBV7-2 and TRBJ2-1; 12 bases are shared with TRBD2. V lost 5 bases to trimming and J lost 8 bases; unmatched junction nucleotides: 16. The CDR3 is 18 residues long. From germline, CDR1 is SGHTA and CDR2 FQGNSA.

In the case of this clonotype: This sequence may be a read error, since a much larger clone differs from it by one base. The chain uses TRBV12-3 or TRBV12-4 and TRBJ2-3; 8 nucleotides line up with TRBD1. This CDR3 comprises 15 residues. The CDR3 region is CACSPLDRVTDTQYF. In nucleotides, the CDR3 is TGTGCCTGCAGCCCCCTGGACAGGGTGACAGATACGCAGTATTTT.

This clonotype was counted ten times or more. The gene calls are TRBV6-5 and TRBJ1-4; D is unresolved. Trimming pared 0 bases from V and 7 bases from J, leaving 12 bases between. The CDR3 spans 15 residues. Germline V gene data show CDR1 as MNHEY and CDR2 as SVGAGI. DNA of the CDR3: TGTGCCAGCAGTTACTCGGCCGTACGGGGTGAAAAACTGTTTTTT. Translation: CASSYSAVRGEKLFF.

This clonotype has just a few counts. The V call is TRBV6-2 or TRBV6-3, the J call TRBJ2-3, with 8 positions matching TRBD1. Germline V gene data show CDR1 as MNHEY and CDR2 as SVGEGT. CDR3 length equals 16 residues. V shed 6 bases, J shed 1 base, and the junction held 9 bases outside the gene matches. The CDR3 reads CASSPDRARGTDTQYF. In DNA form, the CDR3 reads TGTGCCAGCAGCCCGGACAGGGCGAGGGGCACAGATACGCAGTATTTT.

The CDR3 loop is CASSQAGRGAYGYTF. Written as DNA, the CDR3 is TGTGCCAGCAGCCAAGCGGGACGGGGGGCCTATGGCTACACCTTC. The rearrangement uses TRBV3-1 and TRBJ1-2; perhaps TRBD1 as D (6 bases). CDR1 is LGHDT and CDR2 is YNNKEL in the germline V gene (reference sequence). Trimming took off 1 base at V and 4 bases at J, with 13 bases between the two ends. The CDR3 contains 15 residues.

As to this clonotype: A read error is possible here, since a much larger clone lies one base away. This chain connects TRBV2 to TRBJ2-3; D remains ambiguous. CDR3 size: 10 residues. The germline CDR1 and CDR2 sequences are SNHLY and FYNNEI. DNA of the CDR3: TGTGCCAGCAGCCTAGATGCGCAGTATTTT. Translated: CASSLDAQYF. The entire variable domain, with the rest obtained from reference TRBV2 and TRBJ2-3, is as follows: EPEVTQTPSHQVTQMGQEVILRCVPISNHLYFYWYRQILGQKVEFLVSFYNNEISEKSEIFDDQFSVERPDGSNFTLKIRSTKLEDSAMYFCASSLDAQYFGPGTRLTVL.

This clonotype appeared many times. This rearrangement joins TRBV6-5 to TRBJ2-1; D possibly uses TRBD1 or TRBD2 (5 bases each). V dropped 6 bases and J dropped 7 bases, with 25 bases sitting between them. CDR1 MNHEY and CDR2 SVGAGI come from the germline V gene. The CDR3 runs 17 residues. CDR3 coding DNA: TGTGCCAGCAGAGATACCCCCGGGGTGGGGCGATGGAATGAGCAGTTCTTC. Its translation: CASRDTPGVGRWNEQFF.

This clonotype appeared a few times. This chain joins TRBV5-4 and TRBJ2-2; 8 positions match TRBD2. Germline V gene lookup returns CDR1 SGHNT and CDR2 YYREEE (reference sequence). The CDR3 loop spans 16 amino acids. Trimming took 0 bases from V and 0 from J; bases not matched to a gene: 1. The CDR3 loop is CASSLETSANTGELFF. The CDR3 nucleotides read TGTGCCAGCAGCTTGGAGACTAGCGCGAACACCGGGGAGCTGTTTTTT.

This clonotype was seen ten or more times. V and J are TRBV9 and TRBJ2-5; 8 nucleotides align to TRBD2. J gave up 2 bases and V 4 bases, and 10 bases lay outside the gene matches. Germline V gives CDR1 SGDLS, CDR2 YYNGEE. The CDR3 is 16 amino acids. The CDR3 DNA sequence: TGTGCCAGCAGCTCCGGGAGGGGGGTCCCACAAGAGACCCAGTACTTC. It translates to CASSSGRGVPQETQYF.